These 20 T cell receptor beta chains originate from one sample sequenced in a study of T cell repertoires in cytomegalovirus infection. MiXCR, applied by TCRdb to the reads, yields one record per CDR3 protein. The sample yields 700,000 to 900,000 distinct CDR3 sequences, around 29% seen once. The antigens for these receptors are not known. Sample: cultured CD8+ T cells from PBMCs, taken from culture after CMV antigen stimulation. The receptors were gathered from a human donor in good health (CMV status not recorded). Some clones in this sample may be carry-over from other donors' samples.

The chain is built from TRBV4-1 and TRBJ1-5, with a weak D call TRBD1 (6 bases). V lost 0 bases and J lost 0, with 24 bases in between. Germline V gives CDR1 MGHRA, CDR2 YSYEKL. The CDR3 is 21 residues long. CDR3 in amino acids: CASSQEGLSGRGMDSNQPQHF. In DNA form, the CDR3 reads TGCGCCAGCAGCCAAGAGGGGCTATCGGGTAGGGGGATGGATAGCAATCAGCCCCAGCATTTT.

This clonotype was picked up a small number of times. The chain uses TRBV7-2 and TRBJ2-1, with TRBD1 matching over 9 bases. This CDR3 has 15 amino acids. The germline CDR1 and CDR2 sequences are SGHTA and FQGNSA. Unmatched junction bases numbered 6, after V lost 3 bases and J lost 6 bases. CDR3 in DNA: TGTGCCAGCAGCTTTAACAGGGGGCGCATCAATGAGCAGTTCTTC. This encodes CASSFNRGRINEQFF.

V is TRBV28 and J is TRBJ2-6, with unresolved D. The CDR3 runs 17 residues. Germline V gives CDR1 MDHEN, CDR2 SYDVKM. Trimming stripped 2 bases from V and 0 bases from J, with 11 bases between. CDR3 sequence: CASSLEVGLSGANVLTF. DNA for the CDR3: TGTGCCAGCAGTTTAGAAGTCGGCCTCTCTGGGGCCAACGTCCTGACTTTC.

Only a few counts were recorded for this clonotype. The DNA for the CDR3 is TGTGCCAGCAGCACCGGGTACTATAATTCACCCCTCCACTTT. Amino acid sequence: CASSTGYYNSPLHF. This chain links TRBV7-9 with TRBJ1-6; D gene ambiguous. This CDR3 is 14 amino acids long. Per the germline V gene, CDR1 is SEHNR and CDR2 is FQNEAQ (reference sequence). V gave up 5 bases and J gave up 3 bases, with 8 bases separating them.

This chain joins TRBV7-9 and TRBJ1-1; 9 nucleotides line up with TRBD1. V shed 3 bases, J shed 11 bases, and the junction held 10 bases outside the gene matches. The CDR3 is 14 residues long. CDR1 and CDR2 from the germline V gene are SEHNR and FQNEAQ (reference sequence). CDR3 nucleotide sequence: TGTGCCAGCAGCTTTAGTGGGCCCGGGACAGGGGCTTTCTTT. Its translation: CASSFSGPGTGAFF.

The chain recombines TRBV11-2 with TRBJ2-5; 16 bases map to TRBD2. With 4 bases clipped from V and 2 bases from J, the junction kept 4 bases outside the gene matches. The germline gives CDR1 SGHAT, CDR2 FQNNGV. The length of the CDR3 is 17 residues. This chain's CDR3 is CASSSGLAGGTQETQYF. The CDR3 DNA sequence: TGTGCCAGCAGCTCGGGACTAGCGGGGGGGACGCAAGAGACCCAGTACTTC.

This clonotype was counted between two and nine times. Here the CDR3 DNA reads TGCGCCAGCAGCCAAGATGAGCCAAAAATGAACACTGAAGCTTTCTTT. Protein product: CASSQDEPKMNTEAFF. J is TRBJ1-1 and V is TRBV4-1; no definite D call. Germline loops: CDR1 MGHRA, CDR2 YSYEKL. This CDR3 comprises 16 residues. Trimming stripped 0 bases from V and 0 bases from J, with 11 bases between.

This rearrangement joins TRBV6-2 or TRBV6-3 to TRBJ2-1; D gene unclear. V was shortened by 5 bases and J by 9 bases, with 14 bases between the two germline ends. The CDR3 runs 13 residues. Looked up from germline, CDR1 is MNHEY and CDR2 is SVGEGT. This CDR3 is CASSPLGQSEQFF. The DNA for the CDR3 is TGTGCCAGCAGTCCGCTCGGGCAGAGTGAGCAGTTCTTC.

There are a few counts of this clonotype. This sequence joins TRBV29-1 and TRBJ2-7; 9 bases line up with TRBD2. The CDR3 runs 14 residues. V lost 8 bases, J lost 3 bases, and 11 bases stayed unmatched. Germline CDR1 is SQVTM and CDR2 is ANQGSEA. CDR3 in amino acids: CSLRNLRGGYEQYV. The CDR3 DNA reads TGCAGCCTTCGAAATTTGCGGGGGGGCTACGAGCAGTACGTC.

This clonotype was counted between two and nine times. The V and J genes are TRBV4-3 and TRBJ2-1; D possibly corresponds to TRBD2 (5 bases). The CDR3 sequence is 14 residues long. The V end lost 0 bases, the J end lost 8 bases, and 11 bases lay between the germline ends. Germline V lookup: CDR1 LGHNA, CDR2 YSLEER. The CDR3 DNA is TGCGCCAGCAGCCAAGAGAGGGTTGTGGATGAGCAGTTCTTC. This codes for CASSQERVVDEQFF.

The J gene is TRBJ1-1, the V gene TRBV19; D gene uncertain. Germline CDR1 is LNHDA and CDR2 is SQIVND (reference sequence). Trimming stripped 2 bases from V and 1 base from J, with 14 bases between. The CDR3 is 16 residues long. CDR3: CASSIRALRKNTEAFF. The CDR3 DNA sequence: TGTGCCAGTAGTATAAGAGCCCTGAGGAAGAACACTGAAGCTTTCTTT.

The J gene is TRBJ1-2, the V gene TRBV7-4; D not certain. The CDR3 is 14 residues long. V dropped 4 bases and J dropped 5 bases, with 14 bases sitting between them. Per the germline V gene, CDR1 is SGHVT and CDR2 is SQSDAQ. As DNA, the CDR3 is TGTGCCAGCAGCTGGCAGGAGATTTCATATGGCTACACCTTC. It yields the protein CASSWQEISYGYTF.

This clonotype appeared a few times. At one end, the junction sequence differs from germline, possibly due to a read error. This chain links TRBV7-9 with TRBJ2-2; 9 nucleotides match TRBD2. Looked up from germline, CDR1 is SEHNR and CDR2 is FQNEAQ (reference sequence). There are 17 residues in the CDR3. The CDR3 nucleotides are TGTGCCAGCAGCCCTTCAAGACTAGCGGCGAAGACCGGGGAGCTGTTTTTT. It codes for CASSPSRLAAKTGELFF.

This clonotype was detected only a few times. The chain carries TRBV6-5 and TRBJ2-1; possibly TRBD2 for D (6 bases). Germline V gene lookup returns CDR1 MNHEY and CDR2 SVGAGI. CDR3 size: 14 residues. V was cut by 2 bases and J by 9 bases, with 14 bases left in between. Here the CDR3 reads CASSYGGGGAEQFF. Here the CDR3 DNA reads TGTGCCAGCAGTTACGGCGGCGGCGGGGCTGAGCAGTTCTTC.

The gene calls are TRBV12-3 or TRBV12-4 and TRBJ2-5, with D tentatively TRBD1 (6 bases). The CDR3 sequence is 15 residues long. V was cut by 7 bases and J by 5 bases, with 20 bases left in between. The CDR3 DNA reads TGTGCCAGCACCACACTTGGGGGACATTTCGAGACCCAGTACTTC. It yields the protein CASTTLGGHFETQYF.

This clonotype was counted between two and nine times. CDR3 sequence: CASNLLLGGRNTEAFF. CDR3 nucleotides: TGTGCCAGCAACTTACTCTTAGGGGGCCGAAACACTGAAGCTTTCTTT. This rearrangement joins TRBV6-6 to TRBJ1-1; TRBD1 matches 7 bases. V shed 7 bases and J 2 bases; nucleotides not matched to a gene: 13. Germline loops: CDR1 MNHNY, CDR2 SVGAGI (reference sequence). This CDR3 is built from 16 residues.

The rearrangement links TRBV7-2 to TRBJ2-1; the match to TRBD2 covers 10 bases. CDR1 SGHTA and CDR2 FQGNSA come from the germline V gene. J gave up 5 bases and V 6 bases, and 19 bases lay outside the gene matches. The CDR3 has 19 amino acids. The CDR3 sequence is CASSPRGLAGVKVNNEQFF. The CDR3 DNA follows: TGTGCCAGCAGTCCTAGGGGGCTAGCGGGGGTTAAGGTGAACAATGAGCAGTTCTTC.

This clonotype showed up just a few times. The chain uses TRBV6-6 and TRBJ1-4, with TRBD1 matching over 9 bases. This CDR3 is 17 amino acids long. The V gene end was trimmed by 3 bases and the J gene end by 2 bases; junction bases not matched to a gene: 7. Germline V gene lookup returns CDR1 MNHNY and CDR2 SVGAGI (reference sequence). CDR3 region: CASSYRGQGATNEKLFF. The CDR3 region has the DNA TGTGCCAGCAGTTATCGGGGACAGGGCGCGACTAATGAAAAACTGTTTTTT.

The V and J genes are TRBV4-3 and TRBJ2-6; 7 bases are a match to TRBD1. This CDR3 spans 19 amino acids. Germline-derived CDR1 and CDR2 are LGHNA and YSLEER. V shed 4 bases and J 0 bases; nucleotides not matched to a gene: 12. The CDR3 DNA follows: TGCGCCAGCAGCCCTCTCGCCGGGACAGTTAGCTCTGGGGCCAACGTCCTGACTTTC. Amino acid sequence: CASSPLAGTVSSGANVLTF.

Only a few counts were recorded for this clonotype. The chain joins TRBV4-3 to TRBJ2-5; D may be TRBD1 or TRBD2 (6 bases each). V was clipped by 0 bases and J by 3 bases, with 23 bases between them. Germline CDR1 and CDR2: LGHNA and YSLEER. The CDR3 is 19 amino acids. The CDR3 here is CASSQDWGARRGVEETQYF. The CDR3 DNA sequence: TGCGCCAGCAGCCAAGATTGGGGGGCGAGGCGGGGCGTTGAAGAGACCCAGTACTTC.